The rows below give T cell receptor beta chains drawn from one sample of a study of T cells after yellow fever vaccination. TCRdb itself ran the 5' RACE reads through MiXCR, one entry per CDR3 protein. The table includes 500,000 to 550,000 distinct CDR3 sequences, 21% detected once. The sequencing used PBMCs, collected less than 25 days after the first yellow fever vaccination. These receptors were obtained from a man aged 18 to 29 who received the YFV17D yellow fever vaccine. Both conserved end residues are part of each CDR3. Size is omitted from some rows. Given values are once, few, many or a class for expanded clones.

clone_size,j_call,v_call,cdr3_aa
few,TRBJ2-5,TRBV29-1,CSVDGLAGGPPGETQYF
once,TRBJ2-7,TRBV6-5,CASSYKWDSYEQYF
-,TRBJ2-3,TRBV6-1,CASSHGTRTDTQYF
-,TRBJ2-3,TRBV2,CASSVGMYTQYF
-,TRBJ1-5,TRBV12-3/TRBV12-4,CASNTQGSNQPQHF
-,TRBJ1-1,TRBV29-1,CSARTGGSTEAFF
few,TRBJ2-7,TRBV20-1,CSASGRPGHEQYF
few,TRBJ2-7,TRBV7-9,CASSFSYAYEQYF
few,TRBJ2-1,TRBV7-9,CASSPQRAGGPNEQFF
-,TRBJ2-5,TRBV5-1,CASTEASRGIGETQYF
few,TRBJ1-1,TRBV7-9,CASSLPLAGLRNEAFF
-,TRBJ2-3,TRBV9,CASSVVASGEDTQYF
-,TRBJ2-7,TRBV6-1,CASSIRALSSYEQYF
-,TRBJ1-2,TRBV20-1,CSANDRAWGYTF
few,TRBJ2-3,TRBV4-3,CASSRSGAQDTQYF
few,TRBJ2-1,TRBV7-9,CASSLVPGDEQFF
-,TRBJ1-1,TRBV20-1,CSAGYSENTEAFF
-,TRBJ2-1,TRBV5-1,CASSQPTSGYNEQFF
-,TRBJ2-2,TRBV7-6,CASMNTGELFF
few,TRBJ2-7,TRBV10-3,CAISEFSTVSYEQYF
-,TRBJ2-5,TRBV2,CATGQGVIETQYF
-,TRBJ2-1,TRBV10-3,CAISYTGSEQFF
-,TRBJ2-5,TRBV27,CASSLSGGAPETQYF
few,TRBJ1-6,TRBV7-9,CASSSKPGVNSPLHF
-,TRBJ1-1,TRBV5-1,CASSQYREDTEAFF
-,TRBJ1-3,TRBV12-3/TRBV12-4,CASSLFQAAGNTIYF
once,TRBJ2-3,TRBV5-1,CASSPQTGGITDTQYF
-,TRBJ2-1,TRBV19,CASGGRTAGSNEQFF
-,TRBJ2-7,TRBV6-2/TRBV6-3,CASSQGPMLYF
-,TRBJ2-2,TRBV15,CATSIRNTGELFF
-,TRBJ1-1,TRBV7-2,CASSPSSQMNTEAFF
-,TRBJ2-3,TRBV12-3/TRBV12-4,CASSFVEPSTDTQYF
-,TRBJ1-5,TRBV6-2/TRBV6-3,CASSYFPTGGNQPQHF
few,TRBJ2-5,TRBV12-3/TRBV12-4,CASSRLAGGEETQYF
-,TRBJ2-7,TRBV12-3/TRBV12-4,CASSGGPIYEQYF
-,TRBJ1-1,TRBV19,CATRQGYTEAFF
many,TRBJ2-1,TRBV7-9,CASSITDEQFF
-,TRBJ1-5,TRBV19,CASSIWTESNQPQHF
-,TRBJ2-1,TRBV6-5,CASNSEGEQFF
few,TRBJ1-2,TRBV7-3,CASSLRGEAGLGGYTF
many,TRBJ1-6,TRBV5-1,CASSFRTSESSYNSPLHF
-,TRBJ2-7,TRBV20-1,CSARDRIPEQYF
-,TRBJ1-2,TRBV5-1,CASSSQGERLLGYTF
-,TRBJ2-3,TRBV7-3,CASSFGYSDTQYF
-,TRBJ1-5,TRBV11-2,CASSSLSPVQDLSNQPQHF
-,TRBJ1-2,TRBV12-3/TRBV12-4,CASSLLENYGYTF
few,TRBJ1-6,TRBV9,CASSAGGLNSPLHF
-,TRBJ1-4,TRBV27,CASSLKGVLWEKLFF
-,TRBJ2-3,TRBV6-1,CASSATSGASTDTQYF
few,TRBJ1-1,TRBV29-1,CSVDNTAEAFF